This T cell receptor (beta chain) was captured by sequencing in a study of blood T cell repertoires in COVID-19. Trimming took 1 base from V and 2 from J; bases not matched to a gene: 1. Germline values: CDR1 SGHRS, CDR2 YFSETQ. This CDR3 contains 15 residues. Only in-frame clones appear in the TCRdb table, and some are missing; sequencing was by immunoSEQ multiplex PCR. The sample yields approximately 170,000 clones, about 85% seen once. The sample was peripheral blood. The chain carries TRBV5-1 and TRBJ2-1, with 9 bases lining up with TRBD1. The receptor comes from a man older than 75 with COVID-19, enrolled during active disease. CDR3 nucleotide sequence: TGCGCCAGCAGCTTGAGGACAGGGGCCTACAATGAGCAGTTCTTC. The encoded protein is CASSLRTGAYNEQFF.